These 22 T cell receptor beta chains were sequenced from one sample in a study of T-cell reconstitution after alpha-beta-depleted transplantation in children. TCRbeta library preparation incorporated unique molecular identifiers. TCRdb re-called the PCR reads with MiXCR, one entry per CDR3 protein. The sample shows 15,000 to 20,000 distinct CDR3 sequences, 7.7% of them seen only once. The sample was PBMCs, mostly from graft donor cells, taken 60 days after TCRalphabeta/CD19-depleted stem cell transplant. Source of these receptors: a boy in the first two years of life who had a stem cell transplant for Wiskott-Aldrich syndrome, so the T cells may come from the graft donor.

This clonotype has just a few counts. Written as DNA, the CDR3 is TGTGCCAGCAGGGACAGGGGGCTTAGTGAAGCTTTCTTT. Translating it yields CASRDRGLSEAFF. This rearrangement joins TRBV6-2 or TRBV6-3 to TRBJ1-1; 11 bases agree with TRBD1. Trimming at V came to 6 bases and at J to 7 bases, leaving 4 bases not matched to a gene. The CDR3 covers 13 residues. Germline V gives CDR1 MNHEY, CDR2 SVGEGT.

This clonotype was counted many times. This chain uses TRBV20-1 with TRBJ2-1; weak D call: TRBD1 (5 bases). The ends were cut back, 4 bases at V and 0 bases at J, with 13 bases in the middle. The germline V gene encodes CDR1 DFQATT and CDR2 SNEGSKA (reference sequence). This CDR3 is built from 15 residues. The CDR3 nucleotides are TGCAGTGCTACAATGGGGCTGGACTCCTACAATGAGCAGTTCTTC. Translated, it gives CSATMGLDSYNEQFF.

This clonotype was observed at least ten times. This chain links TRBV24-1 with TRBJ2-1; 9 bases map to TRBD2. This CDR3 is 15 amino acids long. The trim removed 3 bases at V and 6 bases at J, leaving 5 bases unmatched. Germline CDR1 is KGHDR and CDR2 is SFDVKD. The DNA of the CDR3 is TGTGCCACCAGTGATCCGGCTAGCGGGACCAATGAGCAGTTCTTC. Encoded protein: CATSDPASGTNEQFF.

This clonotype has at least ten counts. The chain couples TRBV7-9 to TRBJ2-1; 12 bases align to TRBD2. J lost 6 bases, V lost 1 base, and 7 bases had no gene match. The CDR3 totals 17 residues. Germline V gene data show CDR1 as SEHNR and CDR2 as FQNEAQ (reference sequence). In DNA, the CDR3 is TGTGCCAGCAGCTTAGTCCTAGCGGGGGGGCTATCCAATGAGCAGTTCTTC. Protein: CASSLVLAGGLSNEQFF. Drawing the rest from reference TRBV7-9 and TRBJ2-1, the complete variable domain is DTGVSQNPRHKITKRGQNVTFRCDPISEHNRLYWYRQTLGQGPEFLTYFQNEAQLEKSRLLSDRFSAERPKGSFSTLEIQRTEQGDSAMYLCASSLVLAGGLSNEQFFGPGTRLTVL.

This clonotype was seen ten or more times. The junction departs from germline at one end; a sequencing error may be responsible. The chain couples TRBV12-3 or TRBV12-4 to TRBJ2-2, with D perhaps matching TRBD2 (6 bases). The CDR3 has 12 residues. The CDR3 region is CASSVAAGELFF. The CDR3 coding sequence is TGTGCCAGCAGTGTAGCGGCAGGGGAGCTGTTTTTT.

This clonotype was seen many times. The chain combines TRBV20-1 with TRBJ2-5; no clear D gene. Trimming cost V 3 bases and J 3 bases, with 14 bases left between them. Looked up from germline, CDR1 is DFQATT and CDR2 is SNEGSKA (reference sequence). CDR3 length equals 14 residues. The CDR3 reads CSASRIVGKETQYF. For the CDR3, the DNA is TGCAGTGCTAGCCGGATCGTAGGAAAAGAGACCCAGTACTTC.

The rearrangement uses TRBV2 and TRBJ2-1; 7 nucleotides agree with TRBD2. The V gene's germline CDR1 is SNHLY and CDR2 FYNNEI. This CDR3 spans 14 amino acids. Trimming at V came to 5 bases and at J to 12 bases, leaving 13 bases not matched to a gene. DNA for the CDR3: TGTGCCAGCAGTTACGGACTAGTGGCTCGGGCGCAGTTCTTC. It specifies CASSYGLVARAQFF.

This clonotype was detected only a few times. The rearrangement joins TRBV12-3 or TRBV12-4 to TRBJ1-5; tentative D call: TRBD1 (5 bases). V was pared by 0 bases and J by 6 bases, with 21 bases between. This CDR3 contains 18 residues. CDR3 loop: CASSLALGTGWAIQPQHF. The CDR3 DNA follows: TGTGCCAGCAGTTTAGCCCTTGGGACGGGATGGGCGATTCAGCCCCAGCATTTT.

This clonotype was picked up many times. The chain employs TRBV5-1 and TRBJ2-1, with TRBD2 matching 7 bases. The CDR3 runs 15 residues. CDR1 is SGHRS, CDR2 YFSETQ, per germline. The ends lost 0 bases at V and 2 bases at J; junction bases unmatched: 2. The CDR3: CASSLDRGAYNEQFF. The CDR3, as DNA: TGCGCCAGCAGCTTGGACCGGGGGGCCTACAATGAGCAGTTCTTC.

The V and J genes are TRBV7-4 and TRBJ2-1, with TRBD2 as a possible D gene (6 bases). The germline V and J ends were trimmed by 10 bases and 2 bases, with 18 bases remaining between them. This CDR3 region has 15 residues. CDR1 and CDR2 from the germline V gene are SGHVT and SQSDAQ. CDR3 coding DNA: TGTGCCACCTCCCAAGTAGCGGTCACCTACAATGAGCAGTTCTTC. Translating it yields CATSQVAVTYNEQFF.

In its sample, this clonotype was seen a few times. The chain joins TRBV5-1 to TRBJ2-5; 8 positions match TRBD2. This CDR3 has 14 amino acids. V shed 4 bases and J 5 bases; nucleotides not matched to a gene: 7. Germline CDR1 reads SGHRS; CDR2 reads YFSETQ. In DNA form, the CDR3 reads TGCGCCAGCAGCCCGGGACTAGGGGGGGAGACCCAGTACTTC. Protein product: CASSPGLGGETQYF. The whole variable domain, filled in from reference TRBV5-1 and TRBJ2-5, reads KAGVTQTPRYLIKTRGQQVTLSCSPISGHRSVSWYQQTPGQGLQFLFEYFSETQRNKGNFPGRFSGRQFSNSRSEMNVSTLELGDSALYLCASSPGLGGETQYFGPGTRLLVL.

The chain couples TRBV14 to TRBJ2-3; 7 bases are a match to TRBD1. J gave up 7 bases and V 6 bases, and 7 bases lay outside the gene matches. There are 13 residues in the CDR3. Germline-derived CDR1 and CDR2 are SGHDN and FVKESK. The CDR3 DNA is TGTGCCAGCAGGGAACAGGGGAGACATACGCAGTATTTT. This encodes CASREQGRHTQYF. The whole variable domain, filled in from reference TRBV14 and TRBJ2-3, reads EAGVTQFPSHSVIEKGQTVTLRCDPISGHDNLYWYRRVMGKEIKFLLHFVKESKQDESGMPNNRFLAERTGGTYSTLKVQPAELEDSGVYFCASREQGRHTQYFGPGTRLTVL.

This clonotype has at least ten counts. This sequence joins TRBV18 and TRBJ2-5; D perhaps matches TRBD2 (6 bases). The germline V and J ends were trimmed by 5 bases and 6 bases, with 13 bases remaining between them. Germline CDR1 is KGHSH and CDR2 is LQKENI. The CDR3 spans 13 residues. CDR3 in DNA: TGTGCCAGCTCAACGGTCGGGGGAAAGACCCAGTACTTC. The encoded protein is CASSTVGGKTQYF.

In its sample, this clonotype was seen many times. The V and J genes are TRBV5-1 and TRBJ2-7; tentative D call: TRBD2 (5 bases). Per the germline V gene, CDR1 is SGHRS and CDR2 is YFSETQ. This CDR3 comprises 13 residues. With 1 base removed from V and 3 bases from J, the gap between germline ends came to 8 bases. Here the CDR3 reads CASSLFGDYEQYF. The CDR3 DNA follows: TGCGCCAGCAGCTTGTTCGGGGACTACGAGCAGTACTTC. The whole variable domain, filled in from reference TRBV5-1 and TRBJ2-7, reads KAGVTQTPRYLIKTRGQQVTLSCSPISGHRSVSWYQQTPGQGLQFLFEYFSETQRNKGNFPGRFSGRQFSNSRSEMNVSTLELGDSALYLCASSLFGDYEQYFGPGTRLTVT.

This clonotype is judged medium-sized (0.01 to 0.1%). The chain carries TRBV7-2 and TRBJ1-1, with D uncertain. There are 17 residues in the CDR3. V lost 1 base and J lost 4, with 19 bases in between. Germline V gene lookup returns CDR1 SGHTA and CDR2 FQGNSA. The CDR3 spells CASSLVFRSTRLTEAFF. CDR3 sequence (DNA): TGTGCCAGCAGCTTAGTTTTTCGGTCAACCAGGCTCACTGAAGCTTTCTTT.

This clonotype was detected many times. The rearrangement joins TRBV7-6 to TRBJ1-1; the D gene is possibly TRBD1 (5 bases). From germline, CDR1 is SGHVS and CDR2 FNYEAQ. Trimming cost V 4 bases and J 2 bases, with 8 bases left between them. This CDR3 is 13 amino acids long. CDR3: CASSSTGNTEAFF. CDR3 in DNA: TGTGCCAGCAGCTCTACAGGAAACACTGAAGCTTTCTTT.

This clonotype was detected ten times or more. J is TRBJ1-1 and V is TRBV5-4; tentatively, D is TRBD1 (5 bases). Germline values: CDR1 SGHNT, CDR2 YYREEE (reference sequence). Trimming stripped 1 base from V and 4 bases from J, with 17 bases between. The CDR3 extends over 16 amino acids. This CDR3 is CASSLQGIPASTEAFF. The CDR3 bases are TGTGCCAGCAGCTTGCAGGGTATCCCGGCTTCCACTGAAGCTTTCTTT.

The chain uses TRBV20-1 and TRBJ2-5; 9 bases agree with TRBD2. The CDR3 is 15 amino acids. Germline CDR1 DFQATT, CDR2 SNEGSKA (reference sequence). V lost 5 bases, J lost 5 bases, and 12 bases stayed unmatched. CDR3 amino acids: CSALETRGRAETQYF. Here the CDR3 DNA reads TGCAGTGCTCTAGAGACGCGCGGGAGGGCTGAGACCCAGTACTTC.

This clonotype showed up just a few times. The chain uses TRBV7-9 and TRBJ2-1, with 8 bases lining up with TRBD2. The V gene end was trimmed by 3 bases and the J gene end by 7 bases; junction bases not matched to a gene: 8. The CDR3 spans 15 residues. The germline V gene has CDR1 SEHNR and CDR2 FQNEAQ (reference sequence). The CDR3 DNA reads as TGTGCCAGCAGCTTTTCTATCGGGAGGGGGAATGAGCAGTTCTTC. This gives the protein CASSFSIGRGNEQFF.

The sample holds a few counts of this clonotype. The chain recombines TRBV5-1 with TRBJ1-6; 8 nucleotides match TRBD1. CDR1 SGHRS and CDR2 YFSETQ come from the germline V gene. CDR3 length equals 17 residues. V shed 1 base and J 11 bases; nucleotides not matched to a gene: 14. CDR3: CASSLTPRGQVDTPLHF. For the CDR3, the DNA is TGCGCCAGCAGCTTGACCCCTAGGGGACAGGTGGATACACCCCTCCACTTT.

This clonotype appeared many times. The chain recombines TRBV27 with TRBJ2-1, with 14 positions matching TRBD2. Unmatched junction bases numbered 3, after V lost 4 bases and J lost 7 bases. Looked up from germline, CDR1 is MNHEY and CDR2 is SMNVEV (reference sequence). The CDR3 length is 15 residues. The CDR3 DNA reads as TGTGCCAGCAGTTATGGGACTAGCGGGAGAAATGAGCAGTTCTTC. It yields the protein CASSYGTSGRNEQFF.

The chain combines TRBV29-1 with TRBJ2-3; no reliable D call. The CDR3 sequence is 10 residues long. CDR1 and CDR2 (germline): SQVTM, ANQGSEA. V lost 5 bases to trimming and J lost 3 bases, with 3 bases between them. The CDR3 DNA reads TGCAGCGTTCGGACAGATACGCAGTATTTT. This sequence encodes CSVRTDTQYF.